What follows is one T cell receptor beta chain and its context. The sample belongs to a study of T-cell memory formation after mild COVID-19. Trimming took 4 bases from V and 0 from J, leaving 14 bases between them. The CDR3 loop spans 16 amino acids. Germline values: CDR1 SGHKS, CDR2 YYEKEE (reference sequence). MiXCR, applied by TCRdb to the 5' RACE reads, yields one record per CDR3 protein. This table has around 320,000 distinct CDR3 sequences, 25% to 30% appearing once. The J gene is TRBJ2-1, the V gene TRBV5-5, with a possible D match to TRBD1 (6 bases). Sequencing used PBMCs or a T cell subset sorted from them (not recorded which). This TCR derives from an adult woman who had mild COVID-19 (a few samples of this study predate the infection). Cell type and time point are not known. CDR3 DNA: TGTGCCAGCAGCCAACTACACAGGGTCTCCTACAATGAGCAGTTCTTC. The encoded protein is CASSQLHRVSYNEQFF.